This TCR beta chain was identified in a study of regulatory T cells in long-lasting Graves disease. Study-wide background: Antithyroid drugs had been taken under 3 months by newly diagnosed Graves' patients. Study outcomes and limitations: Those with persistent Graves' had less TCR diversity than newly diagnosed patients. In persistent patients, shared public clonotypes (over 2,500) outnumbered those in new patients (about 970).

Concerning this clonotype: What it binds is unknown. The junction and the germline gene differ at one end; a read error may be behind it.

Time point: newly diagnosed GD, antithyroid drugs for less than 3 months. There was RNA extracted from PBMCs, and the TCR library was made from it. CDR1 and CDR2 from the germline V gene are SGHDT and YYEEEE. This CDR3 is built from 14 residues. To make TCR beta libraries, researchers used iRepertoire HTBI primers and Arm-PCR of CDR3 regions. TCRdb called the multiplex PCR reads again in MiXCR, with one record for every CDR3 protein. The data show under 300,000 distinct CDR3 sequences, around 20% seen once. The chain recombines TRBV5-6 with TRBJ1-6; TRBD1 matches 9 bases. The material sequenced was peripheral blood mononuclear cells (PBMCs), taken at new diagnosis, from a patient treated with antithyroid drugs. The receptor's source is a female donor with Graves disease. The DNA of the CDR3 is TGTGCCGGCAGCTGGGGACAGGGCGATTCACCCCTCCACTTT. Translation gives CAGSWGQGDSPLHF.